The clone carrying this T cell receptor (beta chain) was observed a few times. The data were produced by immunoSEQ multiplex PCR, yet TCRdb's version contains in-frame clones alone and is incomplete. The sample has some 15,000 clones; 60% to 70% are singletons. The data originate from a study of neoadjuvant anti-PD-1 for oral cavity cancer. Patients had HPV-negative, locally advanced oral cavity squamous cell carcinoma. This TCR was recovered from a person aged 35-79 years with oral cavity squamous cell carcinoma. The sample was PBMCs, taken before nivolumab (anti-PD-1) treatment.

Here the CDR3 reads CASSPPLDTEAFF. CDR3 DNA: TGTGCCAGCTCACCCCCCTTGGACACTGAAGCTTTCTTT. This chain connects TRBV18 to TRBJ1-1, with D uncertain. V shed 3 bases and J shed 3 bases, with 8 bases lying between them. Germline-derived CDR1 and CDR2 are KGHSH and LQKENI. The CDR3 is 13 amino acids.